The clone carrying this TCR beta chain was observed once. These data come from a study of cytomegalovirus exposure and HLA in healthy donors. TCRdb's copy holds only in-frame clones and misses some; the assay was immunoSEQ multiplex PCR. Here the sample spans some 85,000 clones, roughly 96% being singletons. Germline V gives CDR1 GTSNPN, CDR2 SVGIG (reference sequence). The trim removed 3 bases at V and 3 bases at J, leaving 4 bases unmatched. The CDR3 totals 15 residues. This TCR was sampled from a woman aged 18-29 years in good health and CMV-seronegative. Sequencing was carried out using PBMCs. The genes are TRBV30 and TRBJ2-1, with 11 nucleotides matching TRBD2. The CDR3 region is CAWRGTSGSYNEQFF. CDR3 nucleotide sequence: TGTGCCTGGAGGGGTACTAGCGGGAGCTACAATGAGCAGTTCTTC.